This T cell receptor beta chain is from a study of glioma-infiltrating T cells after dendritic cell vaccination (TCRdb year 2016). Regarding the research as a whole: Of the 15 glioblastoma patients in the cohort, all drawn from Phase I and II dendritic cell vaccination trials, 9 were newly diagnosed and 6 had recurrent disease. Patients received autologous tumor lysate-pulsed dendritic cell vaccination between about 2003 and 2013. The vaccine was prepared from monocyte-derived dendritic cells that were cultured for 6 to 7 days with IL-4 and GM-CSF and then pulsed overnight with autologous tumor lysate. Each patient got three intradermal injections of the dendritic cell vaccine, spaced at biweekly intervals, in the arm below the axilla. Tumor-infiltrating lymphocyte content was quantified and tumor and blood repertoires were compared in dendritic cell-vaccinated glioblastoma patients by deep sequencing of TCR beta CDR3 regions. Survival after dendritic cell vaccination was correlated with TCR sequencing metrics, including TIL content and tumor-blood repertoire overlap.

Results the study describes overall, beyond this receptor: Longer time to progression and overall survival after dendritic cell vaccination were predicted by higher estimated pretreatment TIL content. No direct relationship between TCR clonality and survival was found, suggesting that a diverse polyclonal response may matter. The cohort was small and heterogeneous, with few patients having full blood and tumor sets and even fewer initial-recurrent tumor pairs. The three-group TCR overlap response model was characterized as speculative, and prospective validation of the model was stated to be required.

A distance of 13 bases separates the germline ends of V and J, which lose 4 bases and 6 bases respectively. Spanning cysteine to phenylalanine, the CDR3 consists of 14 amino acids. Just the 42-base CDR3 DNA is kept, in frame starting at base 1. The CDR1 and CDR2 encoded by the germline V gene are SGDLS and YYNGEE. Patients were selected for having adequate residual fresh-frozen tumor tissue and more than two years of available survival data. Although molecular status otherwise differed among the glioblastoma patients, no patient had an isocitrate dehydrogenase mutation. PBMC collection took place before vaccination, two weeks after the third vaccination, and at tumor progression if progression occurred. Genomic DNA was extracted with the Qiagen DNeasy Blood extraction Kit. The sample holds one count of this clone. It has no known antigen specificity. No base-level quality is on record; no much larger clone is a single base apart.

TCRB CDR3 regions were amplified from 1.5 to 2 ug genomic DNA, or all available DNA if less, using the immunoSEQ assay. Multiplex PCR used 60 forward primers for TCR V beta segments and 13 reverse primers for J beta segments. To estimate the number of reads per starting template, synthetic control templates were added to each sample at limiting dilution. Sequencing produced 87 bp reads on the Illumina HiSeq System. On the authors' methods: PCR and sequencing errors were removed by merging closely related sequences with a nearest neighbor algorithm. TCR overlap was defined as the percentage of unique tumor TCR beta sequences that were also present in the same patient's peripheral blood. Held by TCRdb, this immuneACCESS table contains in-frame sequences only and omits some clones. Under half of the omission traces to an unresolved V gene where checked; the cause of the rest is unknown. Clonal size and the V and J genes are those of that table, whereas D and trimming came from the DNA. This sample has about 50,000 clones in its table, and 65% to 90% of those were observed once. Over 9.5% of the sample comes from the top ten.

This TCR was sampled from a human donor with glioblastoma. The rearrangement joined TRBV9 to TRBJ2-2, with the D gene not clear enough to name. Source: blood, taken before dendritic cell vaccination. The nucleotides are TGTGCCAGCAGCAAGACAAGTGGGTCCGGGGAGCTGTTTTTT. It is translated as CASSKTSGSGELFF.